The 9 T cell receptor beta chains below were found in one sample sequenced in a study of blood T cell repertoires in COVID-19. The method was immunoSEQ multiplex PCR; TCRdb's version includes in-frame clones alone and lacks a portion of them. The profile shows about 64,000 clones, approximately 90% of them singletons. The sequenced sample was peripheral blood. The source is a human donor in a cohort sampled during active COVID-19.

This chain links TRBV4-3 with TRBJ2-7, with 7 nucleotides matching TRBD1. Germline trimming cut 0 bases from V and 1 base from J; bases unmatched to any gene: 3. Germline CDR1 is LGHNA and CDR2 is YSLEER. The CDR3 is 15 residues long. The CDR3 here is CASSQERTGSYEQYF. The CDR3 DNA sequence: TGCGCCAGCAGCCAAGAACGGACAGGATCCTACGAGCAGTACTTC.

The chain recombines TRBV18 with TRBJ1-1, with D perhaps TRBD1 (6 bases). Between the trimmed V and J ends, which lost 1 base and 4 bases, there was a span of 13 bases. The CDR3 is made up of 15 amino acids. CDR1 is KGHSH, CDR2 LQKENI, per germline. The CDR3 spells CASSPRSGVFTEAFF. As DNA, the CDR3 is TGTGCCAGCTCACCACGGTCAGGGGTATTCACTGAAGCTTTCTTT.

The chain joins TRBV24-1 to TRBJ2-3, with 7 nucleotides matching TRBD2. The CDR3 extends over 15 amino acids. The junction had 7 bases not matched to a gene; V was cut back by 4 bases and J by 4 bases. Looked up from germline, CDR1 is KGHDR and CDR2 is SFDVKD. The CDR3 sequence is CATSETGRYADTQYF. DNA for the CDR3: TGTGCCACCAGTGAAACCGGGAGGTACGCAGATACGCAGTATTTT.

The V call is TRBV9, the J call TRBJ2-7; 10 bases line up with TRBD2. CDR1 is SGDLS, CDR2 YYNGEE, per germline. With V trimmed by 0 bases and J by 0 bases, 9 bases remained unmatched. This CDR3 comprises 18 residues. The CDR3 reads CASSVAPPTSGASYEQYF. DNA of the CDR3: TGTGCCAGCAGCGTAGCCCCGCCCACTAGCGGGGCCTCCTACGAGCAGTACTTC.

This sequence joins TRBV5-8 and TRBJ1-2; 7 bases agree with TRBD1. Germline CDR1 is SGHTS and CDR2 is YDEGEE. The CDR3 is 14 amino acids. Germline trimming cut 4 bases from V and 4 bases from J; bases unmatched to any gene: 7. The CDR3 is CASSATRTGYGYTF. In DNA form, the CDR3 reads TGTGCCAGCAGCGCCACACGGACAGGCTATGGCTACACCTTC.

The chain couples TRBV11-2 to TRBJ1-2, with 11 bases aligning to TRBD1. The V gene's germline CDR1 is SGHAT and CDR2 FQNNGV. The V and J ends lost 1 base and 6 bases, in that order; junction bases with no gene match: 16. The CDR3 runs to 19 residues. CDR3 sequence (DNA): TGTGCCAGCAGCTTAGCATTGCCCGGGAGGACAGGGGGCTTGGATGGCTACACCTTC. Protein: CASSLALPGRTGGLDGYTF.

This chain links TRBV6-6 with TRBJ2-7; TRBD1 might be the D (6 bases). V was pared by 5 bases and J by 0 bases, with 8 bases between. The germline V gene encodes CDR1 MNHNY and CDR2 SVGAGI (reference sequence). There are 13 residues in the CDR3. Written as DNA, the CDR3 is TGTGCCAGCAGTCAAGGGGGCTCCTACGAGCAGTACTTC. Translation gives CASSQGGSYEQYF.

This clone was seen a handful of times. The chain combines TRBV5-1 with TRBJ2-7; 13 bases are a match to TRBD2. Germline CDR1 and CDR2: SGHRS and YFSETQ. The V gene end was trimmed by 2 bases and the J gene end by 5 bases; junction bases not matched to a gene: 22. CDR3 length equals 21 residues. CDR3 DNA: TGCGCCAGCAGCTTAACTACCCGGCTTAGGACTAGCGGGAGTCCAGGGGACGAGCAGTACTTC. Its protein product is CASSLTTRLRTSGSPGDEQYF.

The chain joins TRBV2 to TRBJ2-3; no definite D call. Deletions cut 8 bases from V and 4 bases from J, with 10 bases between. CDR3 length: 12 amino acids. CDR1 and CDR2 (germline): SNHLY, FYNNEI. Written as DNA, the CDR3 is TGTGCCAGCGGCCACGGAGCAGATACGCAGTATTTT. Translating gives CASGHGADTQYF. The full variable domain, its missing parts supplied by reference TRBV2 and TRBJ2-3, is EPEVTQTPSHQVTQMGQEVILRCVPISNHLYFYWYRQILGQKVEFLVSFYNNEISEKSEIFDDQFSVERPDGSNFTLKIRSTKLEDSAMYFCASGHGADTQYFGPGTRLTVL.